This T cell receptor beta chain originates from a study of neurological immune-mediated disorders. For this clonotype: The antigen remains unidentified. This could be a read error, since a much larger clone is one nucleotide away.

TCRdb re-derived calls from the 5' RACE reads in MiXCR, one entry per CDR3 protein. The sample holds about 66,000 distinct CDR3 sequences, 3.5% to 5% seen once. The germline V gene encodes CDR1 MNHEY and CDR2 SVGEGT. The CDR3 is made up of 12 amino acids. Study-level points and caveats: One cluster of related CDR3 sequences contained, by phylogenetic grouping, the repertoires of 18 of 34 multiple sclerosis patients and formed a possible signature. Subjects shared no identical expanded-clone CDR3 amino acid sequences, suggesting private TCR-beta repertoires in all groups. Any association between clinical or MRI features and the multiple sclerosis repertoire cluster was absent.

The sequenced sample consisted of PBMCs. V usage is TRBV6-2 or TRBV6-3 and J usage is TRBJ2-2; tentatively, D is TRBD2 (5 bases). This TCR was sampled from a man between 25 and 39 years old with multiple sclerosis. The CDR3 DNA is TGTGCCACCGGACTTTATAACGGGGAGATGTTTTTT. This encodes CATGLYNGEMFF.